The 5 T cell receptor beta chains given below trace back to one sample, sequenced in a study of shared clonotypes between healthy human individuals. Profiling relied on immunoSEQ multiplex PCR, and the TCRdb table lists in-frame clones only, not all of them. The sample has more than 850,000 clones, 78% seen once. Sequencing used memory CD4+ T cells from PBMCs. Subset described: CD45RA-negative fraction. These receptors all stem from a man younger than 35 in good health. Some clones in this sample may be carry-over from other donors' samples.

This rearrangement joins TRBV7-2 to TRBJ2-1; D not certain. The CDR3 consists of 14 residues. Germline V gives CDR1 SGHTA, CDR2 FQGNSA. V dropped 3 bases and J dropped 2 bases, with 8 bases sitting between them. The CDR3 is CASSFWTPYNEQFF. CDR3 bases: TGTGCCAGCAGCTTCTGGACGCCCTACAATGAGCAGTTCTTC.

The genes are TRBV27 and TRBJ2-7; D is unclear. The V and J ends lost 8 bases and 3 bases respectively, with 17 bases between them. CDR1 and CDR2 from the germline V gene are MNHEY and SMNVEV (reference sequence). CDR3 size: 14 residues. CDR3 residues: CASPQVRIIYEQYF. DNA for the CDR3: TGTGCCAGCCCCCAGGTCCGAATAATCTACGAGCAGTACTTC.

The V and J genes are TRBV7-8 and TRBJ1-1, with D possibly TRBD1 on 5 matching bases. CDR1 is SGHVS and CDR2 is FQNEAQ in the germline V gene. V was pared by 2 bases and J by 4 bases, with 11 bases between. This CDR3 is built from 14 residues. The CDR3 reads CASSLRQGLTEAFF. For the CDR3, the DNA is TGTGCCAGCAGCTTACGGCAGGGACTCACTGAAGCTTTCTTT.

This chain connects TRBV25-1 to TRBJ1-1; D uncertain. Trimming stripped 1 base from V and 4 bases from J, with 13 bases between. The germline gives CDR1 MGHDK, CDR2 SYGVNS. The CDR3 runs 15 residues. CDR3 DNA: TGTGCCAGCAGTGAATGGAATCTGGGTTCCACTGAAGCTTTCTTT. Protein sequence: CASSEWNLGSTEAFF.

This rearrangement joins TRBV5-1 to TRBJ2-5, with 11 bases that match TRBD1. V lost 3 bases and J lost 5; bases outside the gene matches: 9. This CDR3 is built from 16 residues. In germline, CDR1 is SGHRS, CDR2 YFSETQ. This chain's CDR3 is CASSSGRDRGFETQYF. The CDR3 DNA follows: TGCGCCAGCAGCTCCGGCCGGGACAGGGGGTTTGAGACCCAGTACTTC.